This entry lists 5 T cell receptor beta chains sequenced from one sample in a study of T cells in Graves' hyperthyroidism and ophthalmopathy. Using RNA transcripts as the source, TCR beta CDR3 regions were amplified. The study used the HTBI primer set for a first-round RT-PCR of the TCR CDR3. TCRdb re-called the multiplex PCR reads through MiXCR, storing one row per CDR3 protein. The sample has 700,000 to 850,000 distinct CDR3 sequences; 35% are singletons. Sequencing was done on a sample of blood. The receptors come from a woman aged 40 to 50 with Graves' hyperthyroidism.

Only a few counts were recorded for this clonotype. The chain recombines TRBV7-2 with TRBJ2-5, with D uncertain. Trimming left V 5 bases short and J 3 bases short, with 10 bases between. The CDR3 has 13 residues. In germline, CDR1 is SGHTA, CDR2 FQGNSA. The DNA of the CDR3 is TGTGCCAGCAGCCCACCAGGCAAAGAGACCCAGTACTTC. This gives the protein CASSPPGKETQYF.

The V call is TRBV5-6, the J call TRBJ2-2; D gene ambiguous. This CDR3 has 13 amino acids. Looked up from germline, CDR1 is SGHDT and CDR2 is YYEEEE. With 3 bases removed from V and 9 bases from J, the gap between germline ends came to 12 bases. The CDR3 region has the DNA TGTGCCAGCAGCTGGACGGTTGCCCGGGAGCTGTTTTTT. As protein: CASSWTVARELFF.

This clonotype came up many times. The chain uses TRBV2 and TRBJ2-7; a possible D gene is TRBD1 (5 bases). The germline CDR1 and CDR2 sequences are SNHLY and FYNNEI. The CDR3 is 14 amino acids. V was cut by 4 bases and J by 3 bases, with 13 bases left in between. Here the CDR3 reads CASSGSGLVYEQYF. The DNA of the CDR3 is TGTGCCAGCAGTGGTTCAGGGCTCGTCTACGAGCAGTACTTC.

This clonotype occurred many times. The genes are TRBV25-1 and TRBJ1-3, with D unclear. CDR1 MGHDK and CDR2 SYGVNS come from the germline V gene. The CDR3 is 15 residues long. With 3 bases removed from V and 0 bases from J, the gap between germline ends came to 9 bases. The DNA for the CDR3 is TGTGCCAGCAGTGACCTACGGAGCTCTGGAAACACCATATATTTT. Encoded protein: CASSDLRSSGNTIYF.

This clonotype was seen many times. V gene TRBV19 combines with J gene TRBJ1-2; D not certain. CDR1 is LNHDA and CDR2 is SQIVND in the germline V gene (reference sequence). The CDR3 sequence is 15 residues long. V lost 5 bases and J 0 bases, leaving 13 bases between the germline ends. Here the CDR3 DNA reads TGTGCCAGTAGTGGAGGACGGGGTTCTAACTATGGCTACACCTTC. It translates to CASSGGRGSNYGYTF.